These T cell receptor beta chains were read from a single sample in a study of shared clonotypes between healthy human individuals. TCRdb's copy holds only in-frame clones and misses some; the assay was immunoSEQ multiplex PCR. The data show more than 1 million clones, approximately 78% seen once. Sequenced: memory CD4+ T cells from PBMCs. These receptor sequences come from a man younger than 35 in good health. Some clones in this sample may be carry-over from other donors' samples. Each CDR3 is given without its conserved first and last residue. The D gene is left open where the match is weak.

v_call	cdr3_length	j_call	d_call	cdr3_aa
TRBV5-1	11	TRBJ2-3	NA	ASSFSAADTQY
TRBV19	13	TRBJ1-5	NA	ASSIDQGSNQPQH
TRBV18	10	TRBJ2-1	NA	ASSPKLGEQF
TRBV11-2	14	TRBJ2-3	TRBD2	ASSFGMSGGGGTQY
TRBV5-1	16	TRBJ1-3	NA	ASSITAGTTGSGNTIY
TRBV28	12	TRBJ2-7	NA	ASSTSGVSYEQY
TRBV6-5	14	TRBJ2-2	NA	ASSYGGRIHTGELF
TRBV7-2	13	TRBJ2-7	TRBD2	ASSPVGSGTYEQY
TRBV19	13	TRBJ2-7	TRBD1	ASSANPGTVSEQY
TRBV15	13	TRBJ1-5	NA	ATSRGGVNNQPQH
TRBV5-1	12	TRBJ1-1	NA	ASSSGTPNTEAF
TRBV7-2	12	TRBJ2-1	NA	ASSLVVGSNEQF
TRBV7-9	12	TRBJ2-3	TRBD1	ASRKDRGLDTQY
TRBV10-3	12	TRBJ2-5	NA	AISEATIKETQY
TRBV4-1	17	TRBJ2-1	TRBD2	ASSQAGTSGIGTYNEQF
TRBV5-1	13	TRBJ2-3	NA	ASSLAPVGTDTQY
TRBV5-1	13	TRBJ1-1	TRBD1	ASSKPQGADTEAF
TRBV4-1	12	TRBJ2-2	NA	ASSHNENTGELF
TRBV4-2	16	TRBJ2-2	TRBD2	ASSQGLAGAGDTGELF
TRBV10-1	13	TRBJ2-1	NA	ASSRRRGASNEQF
TRBV19	10	TRBJ2-7	NA	ASGRTGYEQY
TRBV2	13	TRBJ2-3	NA	ASSQGGIGTDTQY
TRBV2	12	TRBJ1-1	NA	ASSPIGVNTEAF
TRBV5-1	13	TRBJ1-1	NA	ASSYLPATDTEAF
TRBV11-2	13	TRBJ1-1	TRBD1	ASSLGSTGLLEAF
TRBV11-1	17	TRBJ2-1	TRBD2	ASSLGYGGRNPAYNEQF
TRBV27	7	TRBJ1-1	NA	ASTDEAF
TRBV7-9	15	TRBJ2-1	TRBD2	ASSLGRSAGVYNEQF
TRBV6-6	10	TRBJ1-2	NA	ASTPGDYGYT
TRBV11-1	14	TRBJ1-1	TRBD1	ASSLLGQGSDLNAF
TRBV10-3	10	TRBJ2-3	NA	AISVRGDTQY
TRBV7-2	13	TRBJ1-4	TRBD1	ASSLGDSSRVKLF
TRBV11-2	11	TRBJ1-1	NA	ASSLVGNTEAF
TRBV4-1	16	TRBJ2-3	TRBD2	ASSQRRGLAGTTDTQY
TRBV28	11	TRBJ1-3	NA	ASSPVGGNTIY
TRBV7-3	11	TRBJ2-5	NA	ASSRELQETQY
TRBV27	11	NA	NA	ASTAWSWETQY
TRBV11-2	13	TRBJ1-3	NA	ASSSIQGTGNTIY